This T cell receptor beta chain was captured in a study of blood T cells in healthy people across ages. Study-level points and caveats: The study lacked donor CMV status, which possibly confounded expanded clonotype changes.

The use of a sample-barcoded 5' primer and a J-beta primer mix characterized a second PCR of about 7 to 12 cycles. Each cDNA molecule carried a tag from a template-switch adaptor that contained 12 random nucleotides. Sequencing yielded, for each sample, at least 3 million paired-end reads carrying CDR3. TCRdb called the 5' RACE reads again in MiXCR, with one record for every CDR3 protein. The table lists approximately 1,000,000 distinct CDR3 sequences, roughly 45% of them singletons. CDR3 length: 17 amino acids. The germline CDR1 and CDR2 sequences are SGHRS and YFSETQ. This clonotype was observed a single time. The antigen is unknown.

The chain uses TRBV5-1 and TRBJ2-1; 10 bases map to TRBD2. The J call may be wrong; the DNA end is better matched by TRBJ2-7. The source of this sequence is a woman aged 60 to 75 in good health. The sample consisted of blood. CDR3 nucleotide sequence: TGCGCCAGCAGCGCCCGGACTAGCGGAGGGGGCTACAATGAGCAGTACTTC. Protein sequence: CASSARTSGGGYNEQYF.